This TCR beta chain was profiled in a study of blood T cell repertoires in COVID-19. Per the original methods: How many nucleated cells were present was estimated from reference gene primer amplification. Libraries were prepared by immunoSEQ multiplex PCR; TCRdb keeps only in-frame clonotypes and omits some of them. V, J and clone size are those of that table, while D and trimming were read from the DNA. Among 30,000 to 40,000 clones listed, about 88% were seen once. The specimen was peripheral blood. The sequence was collected from a human donor in a cohort sampled during active COVID-19.

CDR3 sequence reads: CASSPIAGWGGELFF. CDR3 coding DNA: TGTGCCAGCAGTCCCATCGCGGGTTGGGGCGGGGAGCTGTTTTTT. The rearrangement joins TRBV27 to TRBJ2-2; D is perhaps TRBD2 (5 bases). The V end was cut by 5 bases, the J end by 7 bases, with 17 bases between. There are 15 residues in the CDR3. Per germline, CDR1 MNHEY and CDR2 SMNVEV (reference sequence).